This T cell receptor (beta chain) was recorded in a study of regulatory T cells in long-lasting Graves disease. The germline gives CDR1 MNHEY, CDR2 SVGEGT. The germline V and J ends were trimmed by 2 bases and 3 bases, with 11 bases remaining between them. The CDR3 is 14 amino acids. At least ten counts were recorded for this clonotype. The TCR beta library used iRepertoire HTBI primers with Arm-PCR amplification of CDR3. TCRdb ran MiXCR on the multiplex PCR reads and lists one entry per CDR3 protein. The sample consists of a few hundred thousand distinct CDR3 sequences, more than 20% of them appearing once. Time point defined: persistent/refractory GD, antithyroid drugs over 5 years with positive TRAb. Scientists built the TCR library using RNA that was extracted from PBMCs.

This TCR derives from a female donor with Graves disease. The rearrangement uses TRBV6-2 or TRBV6-3 and TRBJ2-7, with D tentatively TRBD1 or TRBD2 (5 bases each). The material sequenced was peripheral blood mononuclear cells (PBMCs), taken when the disease was refractory, from a patient treated with antithyroid drugs. The CDR3 loop is CASSYGWGSYEQYF. CDR3 in DNA: TGTGCCAGCAGTTACGGCTGGGGGAGCTACGAGCAGTACTTC.